Sequencing of this TCR beta chain was carried out in a study of blood T cell repertoires in COVID-19. The wider study: Collection of acute and convalescent COVID-19 samples took place in the United States, Italy and Spain. PBMCs, B-cell-depleted T cells, or T cells were the source of the cDNA or gDNA that made up the material.

Study processing details: Reference gene primers were amplified, and this amplification served to estimate nucleated cell counts. The assay was immunoSEQ multiplex PCR, and TCRdb's table has in-frame clones only and misses some. The V and J calls and clone size come from that table; D and trimming were worked out from the DNA. The repertoire holds around 300,000 clones, around 90% seen once, with roughly 2% in the top ten. This CDR3 has 14 amino acids. The V gene lost 0 bases and the J gene lost 4 bases, with 10 bases spanning the gap. Per germline, CDR1 LGHDT and CDR2 YNNKEL (reference sequence). V and J are TRBV3-1 (or the pseudogene TRBV3-2) and TRBJ2-7; D not certain. The sequencing input was peripheral blood. The receptor was isolated from a man in his late teens or twenties with active or convalescent COVID-19. CDR3 protein: CASSQDPRFYEQYF. Here the CDR3 DNA reads TGTGCCAGCAGCCAAGATCCTCGTTTTTACGAGCAGTACTTC.